This TCR beta chain is from a study of response to subunit inactivated influenza vaccine. This CDR3 is 13 amino acids long. Germline V lookup: CDR1 SGHTA, CDR2 FQGNSA. Between the trimmed V and J ends, which lost 5 bases and 4 bases, there was a span of 12 bases. The sample holds many counts of this clonotype. What it binds is not known. Study-level findings and limits: Only a handful of new T cells, the authors suggested, are recruited with each seasonal influenza vaccination.

TCRdb processed the RT-PCR reads anew with MiXCR; each CDR3 protein has one entry. The data hold under 200,000 distinct CDR3 sequences, with roughly a tenth observed a single time. The source material was non-naive T cells sorted from PBMCs, sampled roughly 48 days after vaccination. The rearrangement joins TRBV7-2 to TRBJ2-7, with D uncertain. The TCR originated in a man aged 50-60 years who received an inactivated influenza vaccine. CDR3 residues: CASSNPSRYEQYF. The CDR3 nucleotides read TGTGCCAGCAGCAATCCCTCGAGATACGAGCAGTACTTC.